The clone carrying this T cell receptor delta chain was picked up a small number of times. TCRdb's entry gives the protein of a much larger clone, which mismatches this DNA's translation at residue 3, likely from a read error; the protein reported here is translated from the DNA. TCRdb redid the clone calls on the multiplex PCR reads with CATT. The repertoire holds roughly 86,000 delta-chain clones, with under 1.5% as singletons. Germline V lookup: CDR1 GEAIGNYY, CDR2 EKD. CDR3 length: 16 amino acids. These data are taken from a study of γδ T cells in repeated Plasmodium falciparum infection. Overall study: Timepoints: baseline, immediately before selected infections, and 21 days after every infection.

Gammadelta T cells were flow-sorted from PBMC into Vgamma9/Vdelta2+ and Vdelta2-negative populations for bulk analysis. The rearrangement joins TRDV2 to TRDJ1, with 8 bases aligning to TRDD3. The sample consisted of gamma-delta T cells from blood. The sequence was obtained from a pool of human donors (malaria-infected and uninfected, not separated). CDR3 in DNA: TGTGCCTTTGACAGAGGGGGGATAACGTACACCGATAAACTCATCTTT. Its translation is CAFDRGGITYTDKLIF.